The clone carrying this TCR beta chain was seen repeatedly, ten times or more. Antigen: not known. With V trimmed by 1 base and J by 7 bases, 7 bases remained unmatched. The CDR3 totals 15 residues. CDR1 is SGHRS, CDR2 YFSETQ, per germline. The investigators amplified TCR beta CDR3 regions from RNA transcripts. A first-round RT-PCR of the TCR CDR3 used the HTBI primer set. A single record per CDR3 protein comes from TCRdb applying MiXCR to the multiplex PCR reads. Of 410,000 or so distinct CDR3 sequences in the sample, 14% to 15% are singletons; the top ten hold roughly 13%. This sample is drawn from a study of T cells in Graves' hyperthyroidism and ophthalmopathy. Whole-study results and caveats: Most thyroid clonotypes expanded above 0.001 were also detected in blood.

The diagnoses drew upon clinical symptoms, serum thyroxine and TRAb, thyroid ultrasound and orbital computed tomography. This receptor was taken from a man aged 18-30 years with Graves' ophthalmopathy. This sequence joins TRBV5-1 and TRBJ2-1, with TRBD2 identical over 8 bases. Material: blood. CDR3 sequence: CASSLRGGVGNEQFF. The DNA for the CDR3 is TGCGCCAGCAGCTTGCGGGGGGGGGTAGGAAATGAGCAGTTCTTC.